This TCR beta chain emerged from a study of blood T cell repertoires in COVID-19 (dated by TCRdb to about 2020). In the study overall: Samples from collaborators originated in the United States, Italy and Spain and spanned both the acute and convalescent phases of COVID-19. The prospective study material was composed of cDNA or gDNA derived from T cells, B-cell-depleted T cells, or PBMCs. Deeply sampled blood TCRbeta repertoires from subjects exposed to, actively infected with, or recovered from COVID-19 were included in the dataset. The repertoires were made available in a free public database intended to serve as a resource for research on the immune response to SARS-CoV-2. Samples came from the ongoing ImmuneRACE study (first 160 participants) plus 1,254 subjects from 6 global collaborators. The sample metadata nearly always contained a de-identified subject ID, COVID-19 status, age in years and sex. Where available, HLA class I and class II types were taken from metadata supplied by the sample provider and were not determined by assay-based typing.

Whole blood was collected in K2EDTA tubes by collaborating institutions according to the institutions' own protocols. For TCRbeta analysis, collaborators shipped samples in one of three forms: frozen whole blood, isolated PBMCs, or DNA extracted from either of those sample types. The study at large found these results: The amount of clinical and demographic metadata varied by source and participant and was provided uncurated.

Concerning this clone itself: The target of this receptor is not known. Nothing much larger sits one base from this clone, and base qualities are not available.

V is trimmed back by 3 bases and J by 4 bases, and the junction contains 1 base that no gene match accounts for. Reading the germline V gene (reference sequence) gives CDR1 SGHNT and CDR2 YYREEE. Including the terminal cysteine and phenylalanine, the CDR3 comprises 13 residues. CDR3 DNA only is kept here, 39 bases in frame from base 1. TCRbeta CDR3 regions were amplified from genomic DNA using the immunoSEQ Assay, a bias-controlled multiplex PCR. Turning to the authors' computational methods: The number of nucleated cells in each sample was estimated by amplification of reference gene primers within the assay. To quantify the absolute abundance of each unique TCRbeta CDR3 rearrangement, sequence reads were collapsed and filtered. For each sample, productive Simpson clonality was calculated by taking the square root of Simpson's diversity index across productive rearrangements. In TCRdb, the immuneACCESS table is reduced to in-frame sequences with V and J assigned. These tables do not hold every clone; where another copy was compared, an unresolved V gene accounts for under half, and the others remain unexplained. V and J calls and clone size are copied from that table; D and trimming were computed from the DNA. The sample table shows approximately 170,000 clones, and approximately 82% are seen once. Clones ranked in the top ten supply about 11% of the sample.

Sequencing input: peripheral blood. The sequence is built from TRBV5-4 and TRBJ2-1; TRBD1 aligns with 7 central bases. The TCR originated in a woman older than 75 with active or convalescent COVID-19. This receptor carries the CDR3 CASSSGQYNEQFF. At the DNA level, the sequence is TGTGCCAGCAGCTCGGGACAGTACAATGAGCAGTTCTTC.